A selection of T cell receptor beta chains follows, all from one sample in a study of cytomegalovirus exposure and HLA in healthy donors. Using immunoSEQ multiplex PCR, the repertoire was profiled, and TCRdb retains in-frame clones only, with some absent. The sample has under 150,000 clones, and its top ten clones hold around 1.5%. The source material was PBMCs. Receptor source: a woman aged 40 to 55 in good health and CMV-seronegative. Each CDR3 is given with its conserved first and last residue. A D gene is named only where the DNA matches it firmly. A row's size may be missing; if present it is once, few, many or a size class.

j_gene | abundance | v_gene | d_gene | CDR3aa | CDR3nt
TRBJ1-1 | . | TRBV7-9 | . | CASSPQGNTEAFF | TGTGCCAGCAGCCCACAGGGTAACACTGAAGCTTTCTTT
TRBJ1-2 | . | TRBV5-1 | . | CASSLTIYTEEGYTF | TGCGCCAGCAGCTTGACTATCTACACCGAGGAAGGCTACACCTTC
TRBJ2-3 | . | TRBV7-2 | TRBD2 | CASSLGLAENTQYF | TGTGCCAGCAGCTTAGGGCTAGCGGAGAATACGCAGTATTTT
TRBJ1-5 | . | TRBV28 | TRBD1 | CATQGANQPQHF | TGTGCCACCCAGGGGGCTAATCAGCCCCAGCATTTT
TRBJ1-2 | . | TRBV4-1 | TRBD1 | CASAHPGQGYGYTF | TGCGCCAGCGCTCATCCAGGACAGGGCTATGGCTACACCTTC
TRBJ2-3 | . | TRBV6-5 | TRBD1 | CASSSDREGTDTQYF | TGTGCCAGCAGTTCCGACAGGGAAGGCACAGATACGCAGTATTTT
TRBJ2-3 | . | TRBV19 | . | CASGRRRGDTQYF | TGTGCCAGTGGACGACGGAGGGGAGATACGCAGTATTTT
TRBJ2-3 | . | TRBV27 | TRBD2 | CASSSRTSDTDTQYF | TGTGCCAGCAGTTCCAGGACTAGCGACACAGATACGCAGTATTTT
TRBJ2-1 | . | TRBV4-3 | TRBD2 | CASSQDRLLAGNEQFF | TGCGCCAGCAGCCAAGATAGATTGCTAGCGGGCAATGAGCAGTTCTTC
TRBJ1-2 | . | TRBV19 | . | CASSPREGTSYGYTF | TGTGCCAGTAGCCCCCGGGAGGGTACTAGCTATGGCTACACCTTC
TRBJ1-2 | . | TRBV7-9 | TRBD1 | CASSMDRDRVDYGYTF | TGTGCCAGCAGTATGGACCGAGACAGGGTCGACTATGGCTACACCTTC
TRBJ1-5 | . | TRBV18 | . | CASSLPGALGQPQHF | TGTGCCAGCTCACTTCCCGGAGCGCTAGGACAGCCCCAGCATTTT
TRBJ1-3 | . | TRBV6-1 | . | CASSEDRDSNTIYF | TGTGCCAGCAGTGAAGACAGGGATTCAAACACCATATATTTT
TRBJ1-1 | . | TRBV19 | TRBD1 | CASSVTGGARNTEAFF | TGTGCCAGTAGTGTCACAGGGGGCGCGAGGAACACTGAAGCTTTCTTT
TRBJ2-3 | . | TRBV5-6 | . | CASSLGLDTQYF | TGTGCCAGCAGCTTGGGGCTAGATACGCAGTATTTT
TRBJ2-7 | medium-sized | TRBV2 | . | CASSERYEQYF | TGTGCCAGCAGTGAACGCTACGAGCAGTACTTC
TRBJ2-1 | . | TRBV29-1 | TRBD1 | CSGTQGVHEQFF | TGCAGCGGGACGCAGGGGGTCCATGAGCAGTTCTTC
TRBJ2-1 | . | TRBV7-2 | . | CASSRRQANEQFF | TGTGCCAGCAGCAGAAGACAGGCCAATGAGCAGTTCTTC
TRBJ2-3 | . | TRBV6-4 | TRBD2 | CASSDSSGGADTQYF | TGTGCCAGCAGTGACTCTAGCGGGGGGGCAGATACGCAGTATTTT
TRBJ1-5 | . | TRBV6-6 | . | CASRTGSSNRPQHF | TGTGCCAGCAGGACAGGTTCTAGCAATCGGCCCCAGCATTTT
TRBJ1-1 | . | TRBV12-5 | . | CASLLDSRNTEAFF | TGTGCTAGTTTACTCGACAGTAGGAACACTGAAGCTTTCTTT
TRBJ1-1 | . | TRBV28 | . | CASSLRQRNTEAFF | TGTGCCAGCAGTTTGAGACAGCGGAACACTGAAGCTTTCTTT
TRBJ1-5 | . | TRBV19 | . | CASSPMTGNQPQHF | TGTGCCAGTAGTCCTATGACAGGCAATCAGCCCCAGCATTTT
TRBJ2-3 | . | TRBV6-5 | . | CASSPGPSTDTQYF | TGTGCCAGCAGTCCAGGTCCTAGCACAGATACGCAGTATTTT
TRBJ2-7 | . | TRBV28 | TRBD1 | CASSPTGAGYRYEQYF | TGTGCCAGCAGTCCGACAGGGGCCGGGTATCGGTACGAGCAGTACTTC
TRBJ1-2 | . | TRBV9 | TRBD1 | CASTTGDSYGYTF | TGTGCCAGCACGACAGGGGACAGCTATGGCTACACCTTC
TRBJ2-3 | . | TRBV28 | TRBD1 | CASSFGTGLTDTQYF | TGTGCCAGCAGTTTTGGGACAGGCCTCACAGATACGCAGTATTTT
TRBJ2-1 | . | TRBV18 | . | CASSPSRENEQFF | TGTGCCAGCTCACCTTCACGGGAGAATGAGCAGTTCTTC
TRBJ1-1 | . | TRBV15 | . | CATSRDPLRQAPPEAFF | TGTGCCACCAGCAGAGATCCCCTTCGACAGGCGCCTCCTGAAGCTTTCTTT
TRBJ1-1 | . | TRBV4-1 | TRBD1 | CASSQGDSTEAFF | TGCGCCAGCAGCCAAGGGGACAGCACTGAAGCTTTCTTT
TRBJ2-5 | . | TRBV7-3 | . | CASSPGAGGQATQYF | TGTGCCAGCAGCCCGGGAGCGGGCGGCCAAGCGACCCAGTACTTC